This TCR beta chain was found in a study of blood T cell repertoires in COVID-19. Study background: From T cells, B-cell-depleted T cells, or PBMCs came the material, which was cDNA or gDNA.

Original processing notes: Reference gene primer amplification yielded estimated nucleated cell counts. The protocol was immunoSEQ multiplex PCR, while the TCRdb copy is restricted to in-frame clones and leaves out a portion. V and J calls plus clone size are reproduced from that table; the DNA served to infer D and trimming. The data show hundreds of thousands of clones, 87% seen once. The CDR3 length is 17 residues. CDR1 LNHDA and CDR2 SQIVND come from the germline V gene (reference sequence). Germline trimming cut 5 bases from V and 2 bases from J; bases unmatched to any gene: 8. The receptor was derived from a woman between 50 and 59 years old who had recovered from COVID-19. Sequencing used peripheral blood. J is TRBJ2-3 and V is TRBV19, with 12 positions matching TRBD2. CDR3 protein: CASSADGLAGYTDTQYF. CDR3 nucleotide sequence: TGTGCCAGTAGTGCTGATGGACTAGCGGGATACACAGATACGCAGTATTTT.